This TCR beta chain was documented in a study of blood T cell repertoires in COVID-19. Study details: Collection of acute and convalescent COVID-19 samples took place in the United States, Italy and Spain. The cDNA or gDNA used as material had been derived from T cells, B-cell-depleted T cells, or PBMCs.

The CDR3 totals 11 residues. Trimming pared 5 bases from V and 12 bases from J, leaving 14 bases between. Looked up from germline, CDR1 is LNHNV and CDR2 is YYDKDF (reference sequence). Authors' methods: How many nucleated cells were present was estimated from reference gene primer amplification. Assay: immunoSEQ multiplex PCR; the TCRdb copy retains only in-frame clones and omits some. V and J calls and clone size follow that table, whereas D and trimming were derived from the DNA. The sample records 210,000 or so clones, about 91% being singletons. The chain links TRBV15 to TRBJ2-7; D gene ambiguous. This TCR was sampled from a man aged 30 to 45 with acute or convalescent COVID-19. The specimen was peripheral blood. CDR3 coding DNA: TGTGCCACCAGCGGTTACAGAGTGCGGTACTTC. This sequence encodes CATSGYRVRYF.